What follows are 9 T cell receptor beta chains derived from one specimen sequenced in a study of shared clonotypes between healthy human individuals (TCRdb year 2020). The library was built by means of the immunoSEQ multiplex PCR assay. TCRdb obtained this table from immuneACCESS and retained in-frame rearrangements with V and J assigned. These tables miss some clones; where compared with another copy, unresolved V genes account for less than half of the shortfall, and the remainder is unexplained. Present in this sample are 2 million to 3 million clones, 80% to 95% of which were seen just once. The ten largest account for around 0.37% of the sample. The sequencing sample was made of naive CD4+ T cells from PBMCs. This sample's cell subset or site label indicates: CD45RA+ positively selected. The receptor set was obtained from a young man in good health. Some clones in this sample may be carry-over from other donors' samples.

V usage is TRBV7-3 and J usage is TRBJ2-7; maybe TRBD1 (6 bases). Germline-derived CDR1 and CDR2 are SGHTA and FQGTGA. CDR3 length: 17 amino acids. Trimming stripped 5 bases from V and 0 bases from J, with 20 bases between. As DNA, the CDR3 is TGTGCCAGCAGCCACACCAACGACAGGCCCACCTCCTACGAGCAGTACTTC. Amino acids: CASSHTNDRPTSYEQYF.

The genes are TRBV19 and TRBJ2-7, with TRBD2 matching over 14 bases. Germline-derived CDR1 and CDR2 are LNHDA and SQIVND (reference sequence). V lost 4 bases, J lost 9 bases, and 5 bases stayed unmatched. This CDR3 has 14 amino acids. The CDR3 spells CASSRTSGRFSQYF. The CDR3, as DNA: TGTGCCAGTAGTAGGACTAGCGGGAGGTTTTCGCAGTACTTC.

The chain is built from TRBV11-3 and TRBJ2-1; tentative D call: TRBD1 (6 bases). Germline loops: CDR1 SGHNT, CDR2 YENEEA. There are 15 residues in the CDR3. Trimming took off 1 base at V and 3 bases at J, with 10 bases between the two ends. Here the CDR3 reads CASSLGIQGYNEQFF. The CDR3 region has the DNA TGTGCCAGCAGCTTAGGCATACAGGGCTACAATGAGCAGTTCTTC.

The rearrangement uses TRBV5-4 and TRBJ1-1, with D hard to call. The CDR3 is made up of 16 amino acids. Germline CDR1 is SGHNT and CDR2 is YYREEE (reference sequence). The V end lost 6 bases, the J end lost 5 bases, and 23 bases lay between the germline ends. This CDR3 is CASTPTPGVLETEAFF. Written as DNA, the CDR3 is TGTGCCAGCACACCGACACCGGGTGTCCTGGAAACTGAAGCTTTCTTT.

The chain recombines TRBV5-1 with TRBJ2-7; TRBD2 agrees at 13 bases. The V segment lost 4 bases and the J segment 4 bases; nucleotides outside the gene matches: 8. Germline V lookup: CDR1 SGHRS, CDR2 YFSETQ. The CDR3 extends over 16 amino acids. In DNA form, the CDR3 reads TGCGCCAGCAGCGGACTAGCGGGAGTGAGTACGTACGAGCAGTACTTC. Amino acids: CASSGLAGVSTYEQYF.

V and J are TRBV7-3 and TRBJ1-1; 7 positions match TRBD1. The CDR3 length is 14 residues. Unmatched junction bases numbered 4, after V lost 5 bases and J lost 1 base. Germline loops: CDR1 SGHTA, CDR2 FQGTGA. CDR3 nucleotide sequence: TGTGCCAGCAGCGCTACAGGGGCGAACACTGAAGCTTTCTTT. Encoded protein: CASSATGANTEAFF.

The chain combines TRBV27 with TRBJ2-4; D unclear. V lost 0 bases and J lost 0, with 12 bases in between. The CDR3 has 17 amino acids. The V gene's germline CDR1 is MNHEY and CDR2 SMNVEV (reference sequence). DNA for the CDR3: TGTGCCAGCAGTTTATCGTCCCGGGTTCAAGCCAAAAACATTCAGTACTTC. Encoded protein: CASSLSSRVQAKNIQYF.

This clone was picked up one time. The rearrangement uses TRBV19 and TRBJ2-5, with a possible D match to TRBD1 (6 bases). In germline, CDR1 is LNHDA, CDR2 SQIVND (reference sequence). The CDR3 extends over 15 amino acids. V lost 4 bases, J lost 6 bases, and 18 bases lay in between. DNA for the CDR3: TGTGCCAGTAGTACGGGGTCAGGGGATATGAAGACCCAGTACTTC. It encodes CASSTGSGDMKTQYF.

The chain carries TRBV27 and TRBJ2-1; 9 bases are shared with TRBD2. Trimming removed 5 bases from V and 0 bases from J; junction bases left unmatched: 14. The germline CDR1 and CDR2 sequences are MNHEY and SMNVEV (reference sequence). The CDR3 contains 19 residues. The CDR3 region is CASSELQREDSFSYNEQFF. The CDR3 nucleotides read TGTGCCAGCAGTGAACTTCAGCGGGAGGATTCATTCTCCTACAATGAGCAGTTCTTC.